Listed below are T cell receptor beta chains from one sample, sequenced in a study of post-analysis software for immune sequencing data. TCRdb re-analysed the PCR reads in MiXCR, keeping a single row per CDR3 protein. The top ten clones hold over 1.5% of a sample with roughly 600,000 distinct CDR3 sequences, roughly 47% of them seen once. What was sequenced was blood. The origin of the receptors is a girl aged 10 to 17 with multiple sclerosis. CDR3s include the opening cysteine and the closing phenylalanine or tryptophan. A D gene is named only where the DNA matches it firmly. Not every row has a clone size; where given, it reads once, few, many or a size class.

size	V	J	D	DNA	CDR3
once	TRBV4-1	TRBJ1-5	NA	TGCGCCAGCAGCCAAGATCTCTTGGGGACGGATAGCAATCAGCCCCAGCATTTT	CASSQDLLGTDSNQPQHF
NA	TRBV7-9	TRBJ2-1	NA	TGTGCCAGCAGCTCAATAGGTCCGTCAGGGTCCTACAATGAGCAGTTCTTC	CASSSIGPSGSYNEQFF
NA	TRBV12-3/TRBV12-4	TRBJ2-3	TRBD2	TGTGCCAGCAGCCGGGAGGCCACAGATACGCAGTATTTT	CASSREATDTQYF
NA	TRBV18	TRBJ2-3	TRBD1	TGTGCCAGCTCAGTCGGACAGGGGCCTAGCACAGATACGCAGTATTTT	CASSVGQGPSTDTQYF
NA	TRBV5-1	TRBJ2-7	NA	TGCGCCAGCAGCTTTACGATTGGGGGAGGCTCCTACGAGCAGTACTTC	CASSFTIGGGSYEQYF
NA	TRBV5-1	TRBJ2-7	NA	TGCGCCAGCAGCTTAATTGTCTCCTACGAGCAGTACTTC	CASSLIVSYEQYF
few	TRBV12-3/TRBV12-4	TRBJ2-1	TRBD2	TGTGCCAGCAGTCCTCTAGCGGCTGAGCAGTTCTTC	CASSPLAAEQFF
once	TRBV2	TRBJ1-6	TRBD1	TGTGCCAGCAGCCCGGGACAGGGGTATTCACCCCTCCACTTT	CASSPGQGYSPLHF
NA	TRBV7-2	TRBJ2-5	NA	TGTGCCAGCAGCTTAGGTCATAATAGTCTCGCTACGGGAGAGACCCAGTACTTC	CASSLGHNSLATGETQYF
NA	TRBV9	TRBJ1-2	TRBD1	TGTGCCAGCAACGCTACAGGGGATGGCTACACCTTC	CASNATGDGYTF
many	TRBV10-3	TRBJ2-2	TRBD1	TGTGCCATTCAGGACAGGGCAGGCACCGGGGAGCTGTTTTTT	CAIQDRAGTGELFF
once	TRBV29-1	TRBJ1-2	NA	TGCAGCGTTTCCGGGACGAGTTATGGCTACACCTTC	CSVSGTSYGYTF
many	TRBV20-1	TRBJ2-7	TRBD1	TGCAGTGCCCGAAGGACAGGATCCTACGAGCAGTACTTC	CSARRTGSYEQYF
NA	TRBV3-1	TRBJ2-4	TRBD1	TGTGCCAGCAGCCCGCGGACAGGCAAAGACATTCAGTACTTC	CASSPRTGKDIQYF
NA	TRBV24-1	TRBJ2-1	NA	TGTGCCACCAGTGACCCCGCATCTAATGAGCAGTTCTTC	CATSDPASNEQFF
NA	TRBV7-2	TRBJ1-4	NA	TGTGCCAGCAGCCCAGGAAGCGGGGAAAAACTGTTTTTT	CASSPGSGEKLFF
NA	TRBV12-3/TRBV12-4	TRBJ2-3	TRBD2	TGTGCCAGCAGTCCCGGACTAGCGGGAGTTCCCCCAGATACGCAGTATTTT	CASSPGLAGVPPDTQYF
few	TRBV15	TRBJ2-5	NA	TGTGCCACCAGCAGAGTGGGGCCCTTTGAGACCCAGTACTTC	CATSRVGPFETQYF
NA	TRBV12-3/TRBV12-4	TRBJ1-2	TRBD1	TGTGCCAGCAGTCCGGACAGGGGGCTTGGCTACACCTTC	CASSPDRGLGYTF
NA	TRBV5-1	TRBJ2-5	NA	TGCGCCAGCAGCTTGAGACCAGTCGCCCCCCAAGAGACCCAGTACTTC	CASSLRPVAPQETQYF
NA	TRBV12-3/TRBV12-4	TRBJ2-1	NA	TGTGCCAGCAGTTCAATATACAATGAGCAGTTCTTC	CASSSIYNEQFF
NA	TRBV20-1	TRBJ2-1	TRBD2	TGCAGTGCTAGGCCGGGACTAGCGGGAGCCAATGAGCAGTTCTTC	CSARPGLAGANEQFF
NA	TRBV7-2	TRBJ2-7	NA	TGTGCCAGCAGCCCGATGGTATCGGGAGTGTACGAGCAGTACTTC	CASSPMVSGVYEQYF
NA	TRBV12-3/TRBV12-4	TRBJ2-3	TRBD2	TGTGCCAGCATCCCCGCGAGCGGGGGGGCGGATGCGCAGTATTTT	CASIPASGGADAQYF
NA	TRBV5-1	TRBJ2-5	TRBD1	TGCGCCAGCAGCTTGTTAACAGGGGATGAGACCCAGTACTTC	CASSLLTGDETQYF
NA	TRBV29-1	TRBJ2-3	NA	TGCAGCGTTGAAGATCCGGAGCTGTCCACAGATACGCAGTATTTT	CSVEDPELSTDTQYF
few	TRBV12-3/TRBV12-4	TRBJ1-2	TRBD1	TGTGCCAGCAGTCCTGACAGGGTGGGAGGCTACACCTTC	CASSPDRVGGYTF
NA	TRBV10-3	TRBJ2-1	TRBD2	TGTGCCATCAGTGCCGGGACTAGCGGAGACAATGAGCAGTTCTTC	CAISAGTSGDNEQFF
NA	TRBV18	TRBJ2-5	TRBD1	TGTGCCAGCTCACGATATGTGACAGGGCAAGAGACCCAGTACTTC	CASSRYVTGQETQYF
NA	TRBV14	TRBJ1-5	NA	TGTGCCAGCAGCCAAGCGGTGAATCAGCCCCAGCATTTT	CASSQAVNQPQHF
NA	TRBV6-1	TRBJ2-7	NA	TGTGCCAGCAGATCTGAACCAGACCGGGAGCAGTACTTC	CASRSEPDREQYF
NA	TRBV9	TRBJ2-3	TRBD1	TGTGCCAGCAGCGTAGAGGGACAGGGGTACAAAGATACGCAGTATTTT	CASSVEGQGYKDTQYF
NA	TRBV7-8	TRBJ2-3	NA	TGTGCCAGCAGCTCATCCCTGGCGTTACTCACAGATACGCAGTATTTT	CASSSSLALLTDTQYF
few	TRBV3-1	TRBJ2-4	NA	TGTGCCAGCAGCCAATTAGGTGGTACCTCACTAGCCAAAAACATTCAGTACTTC	CASSQLGGTSLAKNIQYF
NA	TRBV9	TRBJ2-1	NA	TGTGCCAGCAGCTCCGGCGGGGTACATTACAATGAGCAGTTCTTC	CASSSGGVHYNEQFF